This paragraph covers one T cell receptor (beta chain) sequence. The data belong to a study of T cell responses to AZD1222 COVID-19 vaccine. Data came from immunoSEQ multiplex PCR; TCRdb stores just in-frame clones and leaves some out. The sample contains approximately 150,000 clones, just over 90% of which appear only once. This clonotype originated in an adult who received the AZD1222 COVID-19 vaccine. The sequences come from peripheral blood, collected 28 days after the second AZD1222 dose.

CDR3: CASSPTGYGSYEQYF. The DNA of the CDR3 is TGTGCCAGCAGCCCCACAGGGTATGGGTCCTACGAGCAGTACTTC. The genes are TRBV16 and TRBJ2-7, with D perhaps TRBD1 (6 bases). V lost 4 bases to trimming and J lost 1 base, with 14 bases between them. CDR1 KGHSY and CDR2 FQNENV come from the germline V gene. The CDR3 covers 15 residues.